This TCR beta chain emerged from a study of radiation and T cells in renal cell carcinoma. The CDR3 runs to 11 residues. The ends were cut back, 10 bases at V and 3 bases at J, with 10 bases in the middle. In germline, CDR1 is SEHNR, CDR2 FQNEAQ (reference sequence). Time point described: blood 2 weeks post-SBRT. Treatment meaning: 15 Gy SBRT to primary tumor, nephrectomy 4 weeks later. Clones were sequenced by immunoSEQ multiplex PCR, and TCRdb holds only the in-frame ones, with some missing. Of 100,000 to 150,000 clones listed, 65% to 85% are singletons. The chain carries TRBV7-9 and TRBJ2-7, with TRBD1 as a possible D gene (6 bases). The sample here was blood, taken from a patient whose treatment included radiotherapy and nephrectomy. This receptor was identified in a man in his fifties or sixties with renal cell carcinoma. The CDR3 sequence is CATGVGYEQYF. CDR3 sequence (DNA): TGTGCCACAGGGGTGGGCTACGAGCAGTACTTC.